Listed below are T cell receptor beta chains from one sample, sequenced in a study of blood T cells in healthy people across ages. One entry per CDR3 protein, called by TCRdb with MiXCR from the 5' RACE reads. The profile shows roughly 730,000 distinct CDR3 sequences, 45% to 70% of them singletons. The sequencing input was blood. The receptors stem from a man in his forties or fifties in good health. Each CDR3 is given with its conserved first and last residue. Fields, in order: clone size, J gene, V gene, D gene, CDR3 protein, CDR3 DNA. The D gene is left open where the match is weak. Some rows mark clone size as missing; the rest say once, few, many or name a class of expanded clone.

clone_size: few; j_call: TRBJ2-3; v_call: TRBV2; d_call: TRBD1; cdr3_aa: CASSKGQGSTDTQYF; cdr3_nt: TGTGCCAGCAGTAAGGGACAGGGAAGCACAGATACGCAGTATTTT
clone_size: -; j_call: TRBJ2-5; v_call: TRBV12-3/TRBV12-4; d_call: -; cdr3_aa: CASSFISGETQYF; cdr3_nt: TGTGCCAGCAGTTTTATATCCGGAGAGACCCAGTACTTC
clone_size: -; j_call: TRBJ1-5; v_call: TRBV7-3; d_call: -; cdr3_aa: CASSLTGQGEQPQHF; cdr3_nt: TGTGCCAGCAGCTTAACCGGGCAGGGTGAGCAGCCCCAGCATTTT
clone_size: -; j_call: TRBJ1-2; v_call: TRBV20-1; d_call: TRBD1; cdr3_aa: CSAVTGGGFGYTF; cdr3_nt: TGCAGTGCTGTAACAGGGGGCGGTTTTGGCTACACCTTC
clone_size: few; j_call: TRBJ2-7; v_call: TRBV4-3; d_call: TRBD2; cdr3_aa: CASSQIAGGFYEQYF; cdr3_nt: TGCGCCAGCAGCCAAATAGCGGGAGGGTTTTACGAGCAGTACTTC
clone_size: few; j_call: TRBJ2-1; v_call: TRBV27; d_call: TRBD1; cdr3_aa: CASSLSGGINNEQFF; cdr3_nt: TGTGCCAGCAGTTTGTCAGGGGGTATTAACAATGAGCAGTTCTTC
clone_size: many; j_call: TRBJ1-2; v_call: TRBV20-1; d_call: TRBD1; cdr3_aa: CSAPEARQGRVNGYTF; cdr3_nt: TGCAGTGCTCCTGAGGCTCGACAGGGGAGGGTGAATGGCTACACCTTC
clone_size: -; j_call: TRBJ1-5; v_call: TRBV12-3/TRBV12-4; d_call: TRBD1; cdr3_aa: CASSLGQGRSNQPQHF; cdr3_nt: TGTGCCAGCAGTTTGGGACAGGGTAGGAGCAATCAGCCCCAGCATTTT
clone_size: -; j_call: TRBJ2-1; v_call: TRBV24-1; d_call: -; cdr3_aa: CATSDLPLGYEQFF; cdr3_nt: TGTGCCACCAGTGATTTGCCCCTCGGGTATGAGCAGTTCTTC
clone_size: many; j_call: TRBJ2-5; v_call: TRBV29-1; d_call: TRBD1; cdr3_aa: CSIGGQGSETQYF; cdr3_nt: TGCAGCATCGGAGGACAGGGAAGTGAGACCCAGTACTTC
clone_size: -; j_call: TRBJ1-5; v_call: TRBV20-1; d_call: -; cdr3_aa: CSARDLGGDQPQHF; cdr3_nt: TGCAGTGCTAGAGATCTGGGTGGGGATCAGCCCCAGCATTTT
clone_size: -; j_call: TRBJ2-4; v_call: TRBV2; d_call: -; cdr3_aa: CASSPTSWGRGNIQYF; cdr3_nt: TGTGCCAGCAGCCCCACCTCTTGGGGCCGAGGGAACATTCAGTACTTC
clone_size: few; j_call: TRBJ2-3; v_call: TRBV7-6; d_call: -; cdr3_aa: CASTLGAATSTDTQYF; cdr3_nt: TGTGCCAGCACCCTTGGGGCCGCCACTAGCACAGATACGCAGTATTTT
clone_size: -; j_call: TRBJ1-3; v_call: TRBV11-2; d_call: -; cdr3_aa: CASSLVPEISGNTIYF; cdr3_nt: TGTGCCAGCAGCTTAGTTCCAGAGATCTCTGGAAACACCATATATTTT
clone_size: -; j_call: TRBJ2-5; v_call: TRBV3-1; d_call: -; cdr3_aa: CASSDTRQETQYF; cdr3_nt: TGTGCCAGCAGCGACACACGGCAAGAGACCCAGTACTTC
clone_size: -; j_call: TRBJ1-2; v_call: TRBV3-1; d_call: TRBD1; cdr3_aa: CASRHRSGQGGYTF; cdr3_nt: TGTGCCAGCAGACACAGGTCAGGACAGGGCGGCTACACCTTC
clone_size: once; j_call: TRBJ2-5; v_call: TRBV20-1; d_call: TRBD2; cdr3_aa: CSASGSGAGWETQYF; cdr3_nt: TGCAGTGCTAGTGGGTCGGGAGCGGGGTGGGAGACCCAGTACTTC
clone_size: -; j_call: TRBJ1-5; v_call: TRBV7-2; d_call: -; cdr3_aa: CASSPMGRGNQPQHF; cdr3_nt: TGTGCCAGCAGCCCCATGGGCAGGGGAAATCAGCCCCAGCATTTT
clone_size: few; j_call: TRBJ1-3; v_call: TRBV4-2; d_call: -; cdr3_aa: CASSQDGTGSGNTIYF; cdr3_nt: TGTGCCAGCAGCCAAGATGGGACGGGCTCTGGAAACACCATATATTTT
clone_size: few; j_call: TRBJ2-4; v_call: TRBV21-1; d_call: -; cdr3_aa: CASSKDVRRRRAYIQYF; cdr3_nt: TGTGCCAGCAGCAAAGATGTTAGAAGGAGGAGGGCTTACATTCAGTACTTC
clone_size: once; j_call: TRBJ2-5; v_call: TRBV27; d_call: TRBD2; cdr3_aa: CASSVGLAGTTQYF; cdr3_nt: TGTGCCAGCAGTGTCGGACTAGCGGGAACGACCCAGTACTTC
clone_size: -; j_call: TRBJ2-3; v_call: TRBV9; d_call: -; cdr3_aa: CASARTTRSTDTQYF; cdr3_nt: TGTGCCAGCGCGAGGACTACTAGGAGCACAGATACGCAGTATTTT
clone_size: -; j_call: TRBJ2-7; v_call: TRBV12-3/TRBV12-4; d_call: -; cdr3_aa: CATGLKMGDSYEQYF; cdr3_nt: TGTGCCACCGGTCTCAAGATGGGGGACTCCTACGAGCAGTACTTC
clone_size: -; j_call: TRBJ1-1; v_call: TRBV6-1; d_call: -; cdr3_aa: CASNGGIGSEAFF; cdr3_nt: TGTGCCAGCAATGGCGGGATCGGCTCTGAAGCTTTCTTT
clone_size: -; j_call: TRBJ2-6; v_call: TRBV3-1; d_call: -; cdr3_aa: CASSPQGPGADVLTF; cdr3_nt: TGTGCCAGCAGCCCACAGGGTCCCGGGGCCGACGTCCTGACTTTC
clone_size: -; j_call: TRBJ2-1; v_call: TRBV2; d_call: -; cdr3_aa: CASGTNREYNEQFF; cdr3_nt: TGTGCCAGCGGCACAAACCGGGAGTACAATGAGCAGTTCTTC
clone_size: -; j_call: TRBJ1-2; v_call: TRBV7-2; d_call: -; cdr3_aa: CASSLASQAYGYTF; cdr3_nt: TGTGCCAGCAGCTTAGCGTCACAAGCGTATGGCTACACCTTC
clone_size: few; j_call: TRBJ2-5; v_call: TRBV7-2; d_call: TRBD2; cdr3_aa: CASSLVRGSTSGGYQETQYF; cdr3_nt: TGTGCCAGCAGCTTAGTGAGGGGGTCCACTAGCGGGGGATACCAAGAGACCCAGTACTTC
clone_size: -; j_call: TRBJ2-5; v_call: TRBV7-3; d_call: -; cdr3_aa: CASSLNPRDGTETQYF; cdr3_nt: TGTGCCAGCAGCTTAAATCCGCGGGACGGCACGGAGACCCAGTACTTC
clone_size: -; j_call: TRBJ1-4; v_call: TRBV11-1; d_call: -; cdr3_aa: CASSLISGTGYSKGHDEKLFF; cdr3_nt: TGTGCCAGCAGCTTAATTTCAGGGACCGGCTACAGCAAAGGTCATGATGAAAAACTGTTTTTT
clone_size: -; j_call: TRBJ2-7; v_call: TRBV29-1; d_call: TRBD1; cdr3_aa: CSVEANRGNEQYF; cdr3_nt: TGCAGCGTTGAGGCGAACAGGGGCAATGAGCAGTACTTC
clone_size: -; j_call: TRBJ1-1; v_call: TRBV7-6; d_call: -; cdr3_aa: CASSSLGATEAFF; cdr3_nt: TGTGCCAGCAGCTCCCTGGGGGCCACTGAAGCTTTCTTT
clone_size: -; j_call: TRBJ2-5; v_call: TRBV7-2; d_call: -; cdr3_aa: CASSLDGGAGSETQYF; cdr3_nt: TGTGCCAGCAGCTTAGATGGGGGGGCAGGGTCAGAGACCCAGTACTTC
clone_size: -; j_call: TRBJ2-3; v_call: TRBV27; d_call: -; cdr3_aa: CASSPYRARTDTQYF; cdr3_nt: TGTGCCAGCAGTCCCTACAGGGCTCGTACAGATACGCAGTATTTT
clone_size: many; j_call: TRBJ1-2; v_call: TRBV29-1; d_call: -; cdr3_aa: CSASGGHGYTF; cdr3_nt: TGCAGCGCCTCAGGAGGCCATGGCTACACCTTC
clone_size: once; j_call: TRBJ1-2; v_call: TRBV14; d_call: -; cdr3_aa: CASGSSSLGYGYTF; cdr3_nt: TGTGCCAGCGGTTCTTCGAGTTTGGGCTATGGCTACACCTTC
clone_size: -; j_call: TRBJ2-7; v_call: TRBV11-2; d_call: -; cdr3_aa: CASVGFYEQYF; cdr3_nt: TGTGCCAGCGTAGGGTTCTACGAGCAGTACTTC
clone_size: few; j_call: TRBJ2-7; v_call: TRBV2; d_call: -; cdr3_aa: CASSDPDRISGYEQYF; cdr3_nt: TGTGCCAGCAGTGACCCCGACAGGATATCTGGGTACGAGCAGTACTTC
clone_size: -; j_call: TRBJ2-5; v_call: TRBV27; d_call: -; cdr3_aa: CASRLSGETQYF; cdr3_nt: TGTGCCAGCAGGTTATCCGGAGAGACCCAGTACTTC
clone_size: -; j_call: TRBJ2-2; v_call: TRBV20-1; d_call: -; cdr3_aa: CSARATALTGELFF; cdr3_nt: TGCAGTGCCCGGGCGACAGCCTTAACCGGGGAGCTGTTTTTT
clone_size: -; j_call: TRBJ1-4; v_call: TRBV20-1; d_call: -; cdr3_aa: CSARDPRTTPTNEKLFF; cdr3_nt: TGCAGTGCTAGAGATCCAAGGACTACTCCCACTAATGAAAAACTGTTTTTT
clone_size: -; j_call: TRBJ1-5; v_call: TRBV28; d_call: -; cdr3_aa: CASSSDRRRNQPQHF; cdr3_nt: TGTGCCAGCAGTTCAGACAGGAGAAGGAATCAGCCCCAGCATTTT
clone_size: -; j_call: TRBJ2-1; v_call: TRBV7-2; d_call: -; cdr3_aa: CASSLAGQQGNEQFF; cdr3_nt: TGTGCCAGCAGCTTAGCGGGACAACAGGGCAATGAGCAGTTCTTC
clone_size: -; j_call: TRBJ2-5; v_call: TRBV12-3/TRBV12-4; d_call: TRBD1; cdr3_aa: CASSGDRGREETQYF; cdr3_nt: TGTGCCAGCAGCGGGGACAGGGGGCGCGAAGAGACCCAGTACTTC
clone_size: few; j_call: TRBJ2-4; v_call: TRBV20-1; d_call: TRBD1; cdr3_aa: CSARLTGVREQYF; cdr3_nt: TGCAGTGCTAGACTGACAGGGGTTCGGGAGCAGTACTTC
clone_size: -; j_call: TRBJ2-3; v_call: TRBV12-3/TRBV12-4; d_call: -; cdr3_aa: CASSDGARDTQYF; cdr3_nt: TGTGCCAGCAGTGACGGGGCACGAGATACGCAGTATTTT
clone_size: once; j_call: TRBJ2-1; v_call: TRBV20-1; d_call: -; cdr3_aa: CSAVQYEQFF; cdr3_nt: TGCAGTGCTGTACAGTATGAGCAGTTCTTC
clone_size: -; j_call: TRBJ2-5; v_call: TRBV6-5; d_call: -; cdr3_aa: CASSNGQQETQYF; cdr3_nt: TGTGCCAGCAGTAACGGACAGCAAGAGACCCAGTACTTC